Shown below are 26 T cell receptor beta chains from a single sample sequenced in a study of PD-1 blockade in mismatch repair-deficient tumors. TCRdb keeps only in-frame clones here, not all; method: immunoSEQ multiplex PCR. The table lists some 49,000 clones, 77% of them singletons. The sample consisted of PBMCs, taken before pembrolizumab treatment. These receptor sequences come from an adult with mismatch repair-deficient cancer.

A single count supports this clone. The CDR3, as DNA: TGTGCCAGCAGCACGGGACGGCTCACCGGGGAGCTGTTTTTT. Translation gives CASSTGRLTGELFF. The J gene is TRBJ2-2, the V gene TRBV27; either TRBD1 or TRBD2 may supply D (5 bases each). CDR1 is MNHEY, CDR2 SMNVEV, per germline (reference sequence). The ends were cut back, 6 bases at V and 4 bases at J, with 12 bases in the middle. The CDR3 loop spans 14 amino acids.

The V and J genes are TRBV30 and TRBJ2-1; TRBD1 might be the D (6 bases). The CDR3 has 12 amino acids. Germline values: CDR1 GTSNPN, CDR2 SVGIG (reference sequence). The ends were cut back, 3 bases at V and 6 bases at J, with 9 bases in the middle. CDR3 coding DNA: TGTGCCTGGAGGAGGGGGATCAATGAGCAGTTCTTC. Amino acids: CAWRRGINEQFF.

V gene TRBV28 combines with J gene TRBJ1-5, with D unclear. CDR3 length: 13 residues. Germline CDR1 reads MDHEN; CDR2 reads SYDVKM. V lost 8 bases and J 4 bases, leaving 12 bases between the germline ends. In DNA, the CDR3 is TGTGCCAGCCTTCCGGGGAGGAATCAGCCCCAGCATTTT. Its translation: CASLPGRNQPQHF.

This chain joins TRBV5-1 and TRBJ2-7; D might be TRBD1 (5 bases). The CDR3 loop spans 12 amino acids. The germline gives CDR1 SGHRS, CDR2 YFSETQ. Trimming took 5 bases from V and 3 from J, leaving 9 bases between them. The CDR3 sequence: CASRFQGYEQYF. The CDR3 DNA follows: TGCGCCAGCAGGTTTCAGGGCTACGAGCAGTACTTC.

This chain uses TRBV29-1 with TRBJ1-1; TRBD1 aligns across 7 bases. Germline V lookup: CDR1 SQVTM, CDR2 ANQGSEA. This CDR3 is 13 amino acids long. Trimming at V came to 7 bases and at J to 1 base, leaving 6 bases not matched to a gene. The CDR3 sequence: CSAPGQKNTEAFF. CDR3 DNA: TGCAGCGCCCCGGGACAGAAGAACACTGAAGCTTTCTTT.

The chain combines TRBV9 with TRBJ2-1; perhaps D is TRBD1 or TRBD2 (6 bases each). The V end was cut by 0 bases, the J end by 7 bases, with 20 bases between. This CDR3 is built from 17 residues. The V gene's germline CDR1 is SGDLS and CDR2 YYNGEE. The chain's CDR3 is CASSVATGSAGRNEQFF. CDR3 DNA sequence: TGTGCCAGCAGCGTAGCTACAGGGTCGGCGGGAAGGAATGAGCAGTTCTTC.

The chain joins TRBV10-2 to TRBJ2-1; TRBD2 matches at 9 bases. The CDR3 length is 13 residues. Trimming cost V 8 bases and J 4 bases; bases outside gene matches: 3. The germline gives CDR1 WSHSY, CDR2 SAAADI. CDR3 bases: TGCGCCAGCGCGGGGGGGGTTTACAATGAGCAGTTCTTC. Translating gives CASAGGVYNEQFF.

V is TRBV7-3 and J is TRBJ2-2; D remains unclear. The germline V gene has CDR1 SGHTA and CDR2 FQGTGA. With 7 bases removed from V and 1 base from J, the gap between germline ends came to 10 bases. The CDR3 has 14 residues. Written as DNA, the CDR3 is TGTGCCAGCACCTCTCAGAAGAACACCGGGGAGCTGTTTTTT. The encoded protein is CASTSQKNTGELFF.

CDR3 sequence: CASSLAGANTGELFF. CDR3 bases: TGTGCCAGCTCCCTAGCGGGGGCGAACACCGGGGAGCTGTTTTTT. The V and J genes are TRBV7-2 and TRBJ2-2; 10 nucleotides align to TRBD2. The CDR3 is 15 amino acids. Germline V gene data show CDR1 as SGHTA and CDR2 as FQGNSA. Trimming at V came to 8 bases and at J to 0 bases, leaving 3 bases not matched to a gene. Based on the CDR3 plus reference TRBV7-2 and TRBJ2-2, the full variable domain is GAGVSQSPSNKVTEKGKDVELRCDPISGHTALYWYRQSLGQGLEFLIYFQGNSAPDKSGLPSDRFSAERTGGSVSTLTIQRTQQEDSAVYLCASSLAGANTGELFFGEGSRLTVL.

This chain connects TRBV27 to TRBJ2-5, with D perhaps TRBD1 (6 bases). The CDR3 has 15 residues. Germline V gene lookup returns CDR1 MNHEY and CDR2 SMNVEV (reference sequence). Trimming removed 4 bases from V and 0 bases from J, with 12 bases in between. The CDR3 reads CASSSGTLHQETQYF. The CDR3 DNA sequence: TGTGCCAGCAGTTCCGGGACACTCCACCAAGAGACCCAGTACTTC.

The chain has TRBV4-2 and TRBJ2-3; D call uncertain. V was clipped by 4 bases and J by 5 bases, with 7 bases between them. Germline CDR1 is LGHNA and CDR2 is YNFKEQ. The CDR3 contains 12 residues. CDR3 in DNA: TGTGCCAGCAGCCGAGCTAAAGATACGCAGTATTTT. It specifies CASSRAKDTQYF.

The chain uses TRBV4-1 and TRBJ2-7; 10 nucleotides line up with TRBD2. The CDR3 runs to 15 residues. The germline CDR1 and CDR2 sequences are MGHRA and YSYEKL. V lost 6 bases, J lost 4 bases, and 9 bases stayed unmatched. CDR3 sequence: CASRPPSGSKYEQYF. CDR3 nucleotide sequence: TGCGCCAGCAGACCCCCTAGCGGGAGTAAATACGAGCAGTACTTC.

There are a few counts of this clone. The J gene is TRBJ2-3, the V gene TRBV2, with TRBD2 matching over 7 bases. Germline lookup yields CDR1 SNHLY and CDR2 FYNNEI. V shed 5 bases and J 4 bases; nucleotides not matched to a gene: 6. The CDR3 contains 14 residues. The CDR3 sequence is CASSHPGGADTQYF. In DNA form, the CDR3 reads TGTGCCAGCAGTCACCCGGGAGGCGCAGATACGCAGTATTTT.

The rearrangement uses TRBV7-2 and TRBJ2-3; possibly TRBD2 for D (5 bases). Germline assignment: CDR1 SGHTA and CDR2 FQGNSA. This CDR3 is 16 amino acids long. Trimming pared 1 base from V and 2 bases from J, leaving 13 bases between. CDR3 loop: CASSLGSAGITDTQYF. The CDR3 DNA is TGTGCCAGCAGCTTAGGGTCTGCGGGCATCACAGATACGCAGTATTTT.

The rearrangement joins TRBV27 to TRBJ1-1; D call uncertain. V was cut by 2 bases and J by 3 bases, with 10 bases left in between. Germline values: CDR1 MNHEY, CDR2 SMNVEV (reference sequence). CDR3 length: 14 residues. The CDR3 reads CASSLGDGYTEAFF. The CDR3 nucleotides are TGTGCCAGCAGTTTAGGGGATGGGTACACTGAAGCTTTCTTT.

The J gene is TRBJ2-5, the V gene TRBV27; TRBD2 matches at 11 bases. The closer fit of TRBJ2-7 to the DNA end suggests the J call may be wrong. This CDR3 contains 16 residues. CDR1 and CDR2 (germline): MNHEY, SMNVEV (reference sequence). The CDR3 DNA is TGTGCCAGCAGTTCTGGAGGGACTAGCGGTTCCTACGAGCAGTACTTC. Translated, it gives CASSSGGTSGSYEQYF.

The chain combines TRBV4-2 with TRBJ1-2; D is unresolved. Trimming stripped 5 bases from V and 3 bases from J, with 13 bases between. The CDR3 extends over 14 amino acids. Per germline, CDR1 LGHNA and CDR2 YNFKEQ. The CDR3 bases are TGTGCCAGCAGCTTGGAGGGCGGACACTATGGCTACACCTTC. It yields the protein CASSLEGGHYGYTF.

V is TRBV9 and J is TRBJ1-4, with TRBD1 matching over 10 bases. CDR3 length: 18 amino acids. After removal of 3 bases from V and 1 base from J, the junction contained 9 bases not matched to a gene. Germline CDR1 SGDLS, CDR2 YYNGEE. CDR3 sequence: CASSAWDRGVGTNEKLFF. DNA for the CDR3: TGTGCCAGCAGCGCATGGGACAGGGGAGTAGGAACTAATGAAAAACTGTTTTTT.

The J gene is TRBJ1-2, the V gene TRBV5-6; D unresolved. Between the trimmed V and J ends, which lost 3 bases and 5 bases, there was a span of 5 bases. The CDR3 has 11 residues. Germline CDR1 and CDR2: SGHDT and YYEEEE. The CDR3 DNA is TGTGCCAGCAGCTCGGTATATGGCTACACCTTC. Translation: CASSSVYGYTF.

The chain recombines TRBV6-4 with TRBJ2-2; 11 bases fit TRBD2. This CDR3 is 16 amino acids long. Unmatched junction bases numbered 5, after V lost 6 bases and J lost 2 bases. Per germline, CDR1 MRHNA and CDR2 SNTAGT. The CDR3 protein is CASRNSGRANTGELFF. The CDR3 DNA follows: TGTGCCAGCAGGAATAGCGGGAGGGCCAACACCGGGGAGCTGTTTTTT.

The rearrangement uses TRBV6-6 and TRBJ1-4; the D is unclear. The V and J ends lost 1 base and 5 bases respectively, with 2 bases between them. Germline V gene sequence: CDR1 MNHNY, CDR2 SVGAGI (reference sequence). The CDR3 is 12 amino acids. This chain's CDR3 is CASSYFNEKLFF. CDR3 DNA: TGTGCCAGCAGTTACTTCAATGAAAAACTGTTTTTT.

The rearrangement uses TRBV29-1 and TRBJ2-7, with 7 bases that match TRBD2. Germline CDR1 SQVTM, CDR2 ANQGSEA. The V and J ends lost 7 bases and 0 bases, in that order; junction bases with no gene match: 12. The CDR3 spans 15 residues. Here the CDR3 DNA reads TGCAGCGCCAGCGATCCGGGAGGCAGCTCCTACGAGCAGTACTTC. Translated: CSASDPGGSSYEQYF.

In this sample, this clone turned up a few times. The V call is TRBV25-1, the J call TRBJ1-2, with D possibly TRBD1 on 6 matching bases. The ends were cut back, 1 base at V and 4 bases at J, with 16 bases in the middle. The CDR3 totals 16 residues. Per germline, CDR1 MGHDK and CDR2 SYGVNS. CDR3 sequence: CASSEFAQGLGYGYTF. In nucleotides, the CDR3 is TGTGCCAGCAGTGAATTTGCACAGGGACTTGGCTATGGCTACACCTTC.

This chain connects TRBV19 to TRBJ2-1; maybe TRBD1 (6 bases). Trimming shortened V by 6 bases and J by 8 bases, and 17 bases separated the two germline ends. Looked up from germline, CDR1 is LNHDA and CDR2 is SQIVND (reference sequence). CDR3 length: 14 amino acids. The CDR3 DNA is TGTGCCAGTAGCAAAACTGCACAGGGAGATGAGCAGTTCTTC. This gives the protein CASSKTAQGDEQFF.

This chain links TRBV29-1 with TRBJ2-1; D is possibly TRBD2 (6 bases). CDR3 size: 15 residues. The V end was cut by 1 base, the J end by 0 bases, with 10 bases between. Looked up from germline, CDR1 is SQVTM and CDR2 is ANQGSEA. DNA of the CDR3: TGCAGCGTTGAAGGACTAGTGAGCTCCTACAATGAGCAGTTCTTC. Protein product: CSVEGLVSSYNEQFF.

This clone was seen only once. The chain couples TRBV7-8 to TRBJ2-1; no definite D call. CDR3 length: 15 amino acids. The germline V and J ends were trimmed by 1 base and 3 bases, with 10 bases remaining between them. Germline CDR1 SGHVS, CDR2 FQNEAQ. The CDR3: CASSLELRIYNEQFF. CDR3 in DNA: TGTGCCAGCAGCTTAGAACTGAGGATCTACAATGAGCAGTTCTTC.